This entry describes one T cell receptor beta chain. Its antigen is as yet unknown. Measured with immunoSEQ multiplex PCR; TCRdb has only the in-frame clones, and not every one. In the table there are some 110,000 clones, roughly 90% of which are singletons. This CDR3 has 16 amino acids. Trimming took 4 bases from V and 6 from J; bases not matched to a gene: 4. Per germline, CDR1 LGHDT and CDR2 YNNKEL (reference sequence). The data were obtained in a study of T cell responses to AZD1222 COVID-19 vaccine. Study-level findings and limits: Samples come after the peak T cell response, not at day 14.

J is TRBJ2-2 and V is TRBV3-1 (or the pseudogene TRBV3-2); 14 nucleotides agree with TRBD2. This clonotype originated in an adult in good health. Sequences were derived from peripheral blood, sampled on day 0 of AZD1222 vaccination. Here the CDR3 reads CASSRGTSGSPGELFF. DNA of the CDR3: TGTGCCAGCAGCCGCGGGACTAGCGGGAGCCCCGGGGAGCTGTTTTTT.